A selection of T cell receptor beta chains follows, all from one sample in a study of response to subunit inactivated influenza vaccine. Via MiXCR, TCRdb re-called the RT-PCR reads, giving one row per CDR3 protein. The sample yields around 570,000 distinct CDR3 sequences, 7.6% seen once. The specimen was PBMCs from blood, collected around 25 months after vaccination. Every receptor here comes from a man aged 50 to 69 who received an inactivated influenza vaccine. The CDR3 runs from the conserved cysteine through the conserved F or W. D genes are given only for firm matches. A row's size may be missing; if present it is once, few, many or a size class.

J gene: TRBJ1-1; V gene: TRBV16; D gene: -; clone size: few; CDR3 protein: CASSQIQGNTEAFF; CDR3 DNA: TGTGCCAGCAGCCAAATCCAGGGAAACACTGAAGCTTTCTTT
J gene: TRBJ2-5; V gene: TRBV7-8; D gene: -; clone size: few; CDR3 protein: CASSLVKWKTQYF; CDR3 DNA: TGTGCCAGCAGCTTAGTTAAGTGGAAGACCCAGTACTTC
J gene: TRBJ2-7; V gene: TRBV6-5; D gene: TRBD1; clone size: many; CDR3 protein: CASSYRGQGVYEQYF; CDR3 DNA: TGTGCCAGCAGTTACCGCGGACAGGGCGTGTACGAGCAGTACTTC
J gene: TRBJ2-1; V gene: TRBV20-1; D gene: TRBD2; clone size: few; CDR3 protein: CSASGSGRTLEQFF; CDR3 DNA: TGCAGTGCTAGCGGTAGCGGGAGGACCCTTGAGCAGTTCTTC
J gene: TRBJ2-5; V gene: TRBV3-1; D gene: -; clone size: -; CDR3 protein: CASSQTRRETQYF; CDR3 DNA: TGTGCCAGCAGCCAGACCCGGAGGGAGACCCAGTACTTC
J gene: TRBJ2-3; V gene: TRBV5-1; D gene: TRBD2; clone size: many; CDR3 protein: CASSSEAGGQTQYF; CDR3 DNA: TGCGCCAGCAGCTCTGAAGCGGGGGGGCAAACGCAGTATTTT
J gene: TRBJ1-3; V gene: TRBV20-1; D gene: -; clone size: -; CDR3 protein: CSARGGFGNTIYF; CDR3 DNA: TGCAGTGCTAGAGGGGGGTTTGGAAACACCATATATTTT
J gene: TRBJ2-1; V gene: TRBV6-2/TRBV6-3; D gene: -; clone size: many; CDR3 protein: CASSYGAAEYNEQFF; CDR3 DNA: TGTGCCAGCAGTTACGGAGCGGCGGAGTACAATGAGCAGTTCTTC
J gene: TRBJ2-7; V gene: TRBV4-3; D gene: TRBD1; clone size: -; CDR3 protein: CASSQDMGQGAQYF; CDR3 DNA: TGCGCCAGCAGCCAAGATATGGGACAGGGGGCGCAGTACTTC
J gene: TRBJ2-3; V gene: TRBV5-1; D gene: -; clone size: few; CDR3 protein: CASSLTSFTDTQYF; CDR3 DNA: TGCGCCAGCAGCTTGACTAGTTTCACAGATACGCAGTATTTT
J gene: TRBJ1-4; V gene: TRBV6-5; D gene: -; clone size: many; CDR3 protein: CASSYVGTTNEKLFF; CDR3 DNA: TGTGCCAGCAGTTACGTGGGGACAACTAATGAAAAACTGTTTTTT
J gene: TRBJ2-2; V gene: TRBV5-1; D gene: TRBD1; clone size: few; CDR3 protein: CASSWRDREAGELFF; CDR3 DNA: TGCGCCAGCAGCTGGAGGGACAGGGAGGCCGGGGAGCTGTTTTTT
J gene: TRBJ2-1; V gene: TRBV20-1; D gene: -; clone size: many; CDR3 protein: CSASYGYNEQFF; CDR3 DNA: TGCAGTGCTAGTTACGGATACAATGAGCAGTTCTTC
J gene: TRBJ2-7; V gene: TRBV14; D gene: -; clone size: few; CDR3 protein: CASSHLYRSLYEQYF; CDR3 DNA: TGTGCCAGCAGCCACCTCTACCGGTCCCTCTACGAGCAGTACTTC
J gene: TRBJ1-2; V gene: TRBV4-2; D gene: -; clone size: few; CDR3 protein: CASSKGDRGEGYTF; CDR3 DNA: TGTGCCAGCAGCAAAGGCGACAGAGGGGAGGGCTACACCTTC
J gene: TRBJ2-6; V gene: TRBV4-2; D gene: -; clone size: many; CDR3 protein: CASSQDMSSGANVLTF; CDR3 DNA: TGTGCCAGCAGCCAAGATATGAGCTCTGGGGCCAACGTCCTGACTTTC
J gene: TRBJ2-1; V gene: TRBV6-1; D gene: -; clone size: -; CDR3 protein: CASSEQVSYNEQFF; CDR3 DNA: TGTGCCAGCAGTGAACAGGTGTCCTACAATGAGCAGTTCTTC
J gene: TRBJ1-6; V gene: TRBV3-1; D gene: TRBD1; clone size: few; CDR3 protein: CASSQPAARTGNSPLHF; CDR3 DNA: TGTGCCAGCAGCCAGCCCGCCGCTAGGACAGGTAATTCACCCCTCCACTTT
J gene: TRBJ2-1; V gene: TRBV11-2; D gene: -; clone size: many; CDR3 protein: CASSFRPGGYNEQFF; CDR3 DNA: TGTGCCAGCAGCTTCCGCCCCGGGGGTTACAATGAGCAGTTCTTC
J gene: TRBJ1-5; V gene: TRBV15; D gene: TRBD1; clone size: -; CDR3 protein: CATSSQLLGQRIYNQPQHF; CDR3 DNA: TGTGCCACCAGCAGCCAACTTTTGGGACAGAGAATTTATAATCAGCCCCAGCATTTT
J gene: TRBJ2-3; V gene: TRBV9; D gene: TRBD2; clone size: many; CDR3 protein: CASGGGPGDTQYF; CDR3 DNA: TGTGCCAGCGGCGGGGGGCCAGGGGATACGCAGTATTTT
J gene: TRBJ2-1; V gene: TRBV15; D gene: -; clone size: few; CDR3 protein: CATSSRAGEQFF; CDR3 DNA: TGTGCCACCAGTTCTAGGGCCGGTGAGCAGTTCTTC
J gene: TRBJ2-1; V gene: TRBV20-1; D gene: TRBD2; clone size: -; CDR3 protein: CCARGLAGGRINEQFF; CDR3 DNA: TGCTGTGCCCGAGGACTAGCGGGGGGTCGGATCAATGAGCAGTTCTTC
J gene: TRBJ1-2; V gene: TRBV4-3; D gene: -; clone size: many; CDR3 protein: CASSQGYGYTF; CDR3 DNA: TGTGCCAGCAGCCAAGGATATGGCTACACCTTC
J gene: TRBJ2-7; V gene: TRBV5-1; D gene: -; clone size: -; CDR3 protein: CASSLAAGSSYEQYF; CDR3 DNA: TGCGCCAGCAGCTTGGCGGCAGGGAGCTCCTACGAGCAGTACTTC
J gene: TRBJ2-2; V gene: TRBV29-1; D gene: TRBD1; clone size: -; CDR3 protein: CSVADRGLAGELFF; CDR3 DNA: TGCAGCGTTGCCGACAGGGGGCTGGCCGGGGAGCTGTTTTTT
J gene: TRBJ2-3; V gene: TRBV7-2; D gene: TRBD1; clone size: many; CDR3 protein: CASSIQGNLGSDTQYF; CDR3 DNA: TGTGCCAGCAGCATACAGGGGAACCTTGGGTCAGATACGCAGTATTTT
J gene: TRBJ1-3; V gene: TRBV7-3; D gene: -; clone size: many; CDR3 protein: CASSSTRVGPIYF; CDR3 DNA: TGTGCCAGCAGCTCCACCCGTGTTGGGCCCATATATTTT
J gene: TRBJ1-2; V gene: TRBV12-3/TRBV12-4; D gene: -; clone size: many; CDR3 protein: CASSSGALYGYTF; CDR3 DNA: TGTGCCAGCAGCTCCGGGGCCTTGTATGGCTACACCTTC
J gene: TRBJ2-5; V gene: TRBV5-1; D gene: -; clone size: few; CDR3 protein: CASSLGAAVQETQYF; CDR3 DNA: TGCGCCAGCAGCTTGGGGGCAGCGGTCCAAGAGACCCAGTACTTC
J gene: TRBJ1-1; V gene: TRBV5-1; D gene: -; clone size: many; CDR3 protein: CASRVTPNTEAFF; CDR3 DNA: TGCGCCAGCCGCGTTACTCCGAACACTGAAGCTTTCTTT
J gene: TRBJ1-6; V gene: TRBV4-3; D gene: -; clone size: -; CDR3 protein: CASSQALGAENSPLHF; CDR3 DNA: TGCGCCAGCAGCCAAGCTTTGGGGGCAGAAAATTCACCCCTCCACTTT
J gene: TRBJ2-3; V gene: TRBV3-1; D gene: -; clone size: few; CDR3 protein: CASSQGLGVDTQYF; CDR3 DNA: TGTGCCAGCAGCCAAGGTCTGGGAGTAGATACGCAGTATTTT
J gene: TRBJ2-4; V gene: TRBV7-2; D gene: -; clone size: few; CDR3 protein: CASSLWADLAKNIQYF; CDR3 DNA: TGTGCCAGCAGCTTATGGGCAGACCTAGCCAAAAACATTCAGTACTTC
J gene: TRBJ1-6; V gene: TRBV6-1; D gene: -; clone size: many; CDR3 protein: CASRSRRQGGNSPLHF; CDR3 DNA: TGTGCCAGCAGGTCCCGGAGGCAGGGCGGAAATTCACCCCTCCACTTT
J gene: TRBJ1-6; V gene: TRBV12-3/TRBV12-4; D gene: -; clone size: -; CDR3 protein: CASSSSRGSYNSPLHF; CDR3 DNA: TGTGCCAGCAGTTCATCAAGGGGCTCCTATAATTCACCCCTCCACTTT
J gene: TRBJ2-1; V gene: TRBV28; D gene: TRBD1; clone size: few; CDR3 protein: CASSRLLPGQGSYNEQFF; CDR3 DNA: TGTGCCAGCAGCCGTCTACTGCCGGGACAGGGGTCCTACAATGAGCAGTTCTTC
J gene: TRBJ2-1; V gene: TRBV9; D gene: TRBD2; clone size: -; CDR3 protein: CASSAKLAGVENEQFF; CDR3 DNA: TGTGCCAGCAGCGCAAAGCTAGCGGGAGTGGAAAATGAGCAGTTCTTC
J gene: TRBJ2-7; V gene: TRBV7-2; D gene: TRBD2; clone size: -; CDR3 protein: CASSLGTSGSLQQYF; CDR3 DNA: TGTGCCAGCAGCTTAGGGACTAGCGGGAGCTTGCAGCAGTACTTC
J gene: TRBJ2-3; V gene: TRBV6-2/TRBV6-3; D gene: -; clone size: -; CDR3 protein: CAAMTRNTDTQYF; CDR3 DNA: TGTGCCGCGATGACCCGTAACACAGATACGCAGTATTTT
J gene: TRBJ2-2; V gene: TRBV29-1; D gene: TRBD2; clone size: few; CDR3 protein: CSGYGTSGMNTGELFF; CDR3 DNA: TGCAGCGGATACGGGACTAGCGGGATGAACACCGGGGAGCTGTTTTTT
J gene: TRBJ2-5; V gene: TRBV5-5; D gene: -; clone size: few; CDR3 protein: CASSTQGQETQYF; CDR3 DNA: TGTGCCAGCAGCACACAGGGTCAAGAGACCCAGTACTTC
J gene: TRBJ2-5; V gene: TRBV7-9; D gene: -; clone size: few; CDR3 protein: CASNTIETQYF; CDR3 DNA: TGTGCCAGCAACACTATAGAGACCCAGTACTTC
J gene: TRBJ1-2; V gene: TRBV18; D gene: -; clone size: few; CDR3 protein: CASSPQDSRSSGYTF; CDR3 DNA: TGTGCCAGCTCACCACAAGATTCGCGGTCTAGTGGCTACACCTTC
J gene: TRBJ1-5; V gene: TRBV7-2; D gene: TRBD1; clone size: many; CDR3 protein: CASSFSGQALSPQHF; CDR3 DNA: TGTGCCAGCAGCTTTTCGGGACAGGCTCTATCGCCCCAGCATTTT
J gene: TRBJ2-1; V gene: TRBV9; D gene: -; clone size: few; CDR3 protein: CASSVRGLSYNEQFF; CDR3 DNA: TGTGCCAGCAGCGTGAGGGGACTGTCCTACAATGAGCAGTTCTTC
J gene: TRBJ2-7; V gene: TRBV12-3/TRBV12-4; D gene: -; clone size: few; CDR3 protein: CASSPRGAREQYF; CDR3 DNA: TGTGCCAGCAGTCCTCGGGGGGCCCGCGAGCAGTACTTC
J gene: TRBJ1-5; V gene: TRBV27; D gene: -; clone size: -; CDR3 protein: CASSLGYDQPQHF; CDR3 DNA: TGTGCCAGCAGTTTAGGCTACGATCAGCCCCAGCATTTT
J gene: TRBJ2-4; V gene: TRBV7-2; D gene: -; clone size: few; CDR3 protein: CASSSSGGNIQYF; CDR3 DNA: TGTGCCAGCAGCTCGTCCGGGGGAAACATTCAGTACTTC
J gene: TRBJ2-3; V gene: TRBV7-2; D gene: -; clone size: few; CDR3 protein: CASSLASPSQYTQYF; CDR3 DNA: TGTGCCAGCAGCTTAGCTTCTCCGTCACAGTATACGCAGTATTTT
J gene: TRBJ2-7; V gene: TRBV4-1; D gene: -; clone size: few; CDR3 protein: CASSQDVAIVYEQYF; CDR3 DNA: TGCGCCAGCAGCCAAGATGTAGCAATCGTCTACGAGCAGTACTTC
J gene: TRBJ1-5; V gene: TRBV6-2/TRBV6-3; D gene: -; clone size: -; CDR3 protein: CASGDSYSNQPQHF; CDR3 DNA: TGTGCCAGCGGGGATTCTTATAGCAATCAGCCCCAGCATTTT
J gene: TRBJ2-1; V gene: TRBV6-5; D gene: TRBD1; clone size: -; CDR3 protein: CASRYRNRDRSSYNEQFF; CDR3 DNA: TGTGCCAGCAGATATCGTAACCGGGACAGGTCCTCCTACAATGAGCAGTTCTTC
J gene: TRBJ2-7; V gene: TRBV14; D gene: TRBD2; clone size: -; CDR3 protein: CASSPTSGSEQYF; CDR3 DNA: TGTGCCAGCAGCCCTACTAGCGGGAGCGAGCAGTACTTC
J gene: TRBJ2-2; V gene: TRBV3-1; D gene: -; clone size: -; CDR3 protein: CASSSTRGTSGAGELFF; CDR3 DNA: TGTGCCAGCAGCTCAACAAGGGGAACTAGTGGCGCCGGGGAGCTGTTTTTT
J gene: TRBJ2-3; V gene: TRBV20-1; D gene: -; clone size: many; CDR3 protein: CSARDGKDTQYF; CDR3 DNA: TGCAGTGCTAGAGATGGGAAAGATACGCAGTATTTT
J gene: TRBJ2-5; V gene: TRBV4-1; D gene: -; clone size: many; CDR3 protein: CASSQAPGVETQYF; CDR3 DNA: TGCGCCAGCAGCCAAGCCCCGGGAGTGGAGACCCAGTACTTC
J gene: TRBJ2-5; V gene: TRBV7-2; D gene: -; clone size: -; CDR3 protein: CASSRVYQETQYF; CDR3 DNA: TGTGCCAGCAGCCGGGTGTACCAAGAGACCCAGTACTTC
J gene: TRBJ2-4; V gene: TRBV20-1; D gene: TRBD1; clone size: few; CDR3 protein: CSASRDRVRENIQYF; CDR3 DNA: TGCAGTGCTAGTCGGGACAGGGTTCGGGAAAACATTCAGTACTTC